This entry lists 11 T cell receptor beta chains sequenced from one sample in a study of CD8+ T cells in alopecia areata. Sequencing relied on a cDNA template that was reverse transcribed from extracted RNA. Data came from immunoSEQ multiplex PCR; TCRdb stores just in-frame clones and leaves some out. The sample consists of over 150,000 clones, 45% to 65% of them appearing once. Treatment in this sample: oral pan-JAK inhibitor, 5-10 mg twice daily. Specimen: CD4+ T cells sorted from blood, collected at week 4, from a patient treated with tofacitinib. Receptor source: a human donor with alopecia areata.

The CDR3 DNA sequence: TGTGCCAGCAGTTTACGGACAGTTGGGGATACGCAGTATTTT. It is translated as CASSLRTVGDTQYF. The rearrangement uses TRBV27 and TRBJ2-3; tentative D call: TRBD1 (6 bases). V was shortened by 2 bases and J by 6 bases, with 12 bases between the two germline ends. There are 14 residues in the CDR3. Germline V gene sequence: CDR1 MNHEY, CDR2 SMNVEV (reference sequence).

The gene calls are TRBV27 and TRBJ2-2; D is undetermined. The CDR3 loop spans 14 amino acids. V was clipped by 5 bases and J by 5 bases, with 12 bases between them. CDR1 is MNHEY and CDR2 is SMNVEV in the germline V gene (reference sequence). DNA of the CDR3: TGTGCCAGCAGTCCACAAGGACGGACCGGGGAGCTGTTTTTT. Its protein is CASSPQGRTGELFF.

V gene TRBV6-5 combines with J gene TRBJ2-7; D possibly corresponds to TRBD1 (6 bases). Germline CDR1 is MNHEY and CDR2 is SVGAGI. The CDR3 totals 14 residues. V was cut by 0 bases and J by 4 bases, with 10 bases left in between. CDR3 region: CASSYSTQGYEQYF. CDR3 DNA sequence: TGTGCCAGCAGTTACTCGACCCAGGGGTACGAGCAGTACTTC.

J is TRBJ1-3 and V is TRBV29-1; D perhaps matches TRBD1 (6 bases). Trimming took off 7 bases at V and 0 bases at J, with 10 bases between the two ends. This CDR3 is built from 13 residues. Germline V gene lookup returns CDR1 SQVTM and CDR2 ANQGSEA. The CDR3 coding sequence is TGCAGCGCCGGACAGACCTCTGGAAACACCATATATTTT. This gives the protein CSAGQTSGNTIYF.

V is TRBV7-2 and J is TRBJ1-2; D is uncertain. Germline-derived CDR1 and CDR2 are SGHTA and FQGNSA. The V gene lost 4 bases and the J gene lost 4 bases, with 10 bases spanning the gap. This CDR3 is 13 amino acids long. The chain's CDR3 is CASSSRALYGYTF. The CDR3 DNA is TGTGCCAGCAGCTCACGGGCGCTCTATGGCTACACCTTC. Full variable domain (outside the CDR3, taken from reference TRBV7-2 and TRBJ1-2): GAGVSQSPSNKVTEKGKDVELRCDPISGHTALYWYRQSLGQGLEFLIYFQGNSAPDKSGLPSDRFSAERTGGSVSTLTIQRTQQEDSAVYLCASSSRALYGYTFGSGTRLTVV.

This clone occurred a few times. This chain connects TRBV9 to TRBJ2-1, with TRBD2 matching 8 bases. CDR1 and CDR2 (germline): SGDLS, YYNGEE. CDR3 length equals 15 residues. The trim removed 4 bases at V and 9 bases at J, leaving 12 bases unmatched. CDR3 amino acids: CASSPLAREGGEQFF. The CDR3 bases are TGTGCCAGCAGCCCACTAGCCCGGGAGGGGGGTGAGCAGTTCTTC.

This clone was found a few times. The V call is TRBV27, the J call TRBJ2-7, with D possibly matching TRBD1 (6 bases). The CDR3 has 14 residues. Trimming stripped 6 bases from V and 3 bases from J, with 15 bases between. CDR1 and CDR2 (germline): MNHEY, SMNVEV (reference sequence). The CDR3 DNA sequence: TGTGCCAGCAGCATCGGGACACCCGTCTACGAGCAGTACTTC. It is translated as CASSIGTPVYEQYF.

V and J are TRBV7-8 and TRBJ2-6, with D tentatively TRBD1 or TRBD2 (5 bases each). The germline V gene encodes CDR1 SGHVS and CDR2 FQNEAQ. The CDR3 runs 17 residues. V was pared by 3 bases and J by 1 base, with 13 bases between. The CDR3 bases are TGTGCCAGCAGCTTCCGGGACCCCGAGTCTGGGGCCAACGTCCTGACTTTC. It specifies CASSFRDPESGANVLTF. Full variable domain (rest looked up from reference TRBV7-8 and TRBJ2-6): GAGVSQSPRYKVAKRGQDVALRCDPISGHVSLFWYQQALGQGPEFLTYFQNEAQLDKSGLPSDRFFAERPEGSVSTLKIQRTQQEDSAVYLCASSFRDPESGANVLTFGAGSRLTVL.

The chain employs TRBV29-1 and TRBJ2-1; D remains unclear. The V end lost 2 bases, the J end lost 0 bases, and 8 bases lay between the germline ends. This CDR3 contains 14 residues. Germline CDR1 reads SQVTM; CDR2 reads ANQGSEA. This CDR3 is CSVEKARSYNEQFF. CDR3 sequence (DNA): TGCAGCGTTGAAAAAGCGCGCTCCTACAATGAGCAGTTCTTC.

This clone turned up a few times. This sequence joins TRBV29-1 and TRBJ2-7; tentatively, D is TRBD2 (5 bases). The CDR3 has 13 amino acids. The germline V and J ends were trimmed by 6 bases and 7 bases, with 19 bases remaining between them. CDR1 SQVTM and CDR2 ANQGSEA come from the germline V gene. CDR3 sequence (DNA): TGCAGCGTGAGGGAGAACATACGGGGAGAGCAGTACTTC. Amino acid sequence: CSVRENIRGEQYF.

J is TRBJ2-5 and V is TRBV7-7; D is undetermined. V gave up 1 base and J gave up 2 bases, with 5 bases separating them. The CDR3 loop spans 13 amino acids. Per the germline V gene, CDR1 is SSHAT and CDR2 is FNYEAQ (reference sequence). DNA for the CDR3: TGTGCCAGCAGCTTAGTGGGACAAGAGACCCAGTACTTC. It translates to CASSLVGQETQYF. The complete variable domain, with remaining parts taken from reference TRBV7-7 and TRBJ2-5, reads GAGVSQSPRYKVTKRGQDVTLRCDPISSHATLYWYQQALGQGPEFLTYFNYEAQPDKSGLPSDRFSAERPEGSISTLTIQRTEQRDSAMYRCASSLVGQETQYFGPGTRLLVL.